The 11 T cell receptor beta chains below were found in one sample sequenced in a study of T cell repertoires and HLA-DP antigens. Label signifies: CD137+ CD4 T cells sorted after culture with HeLa expressing allogeneic HLA-DP. Stimulation used HeLa cells expressing transduced HLA-DPA1/DPB1, HLA-DM, invariant chain and CD80. HeLa cells expressing allogeneic DPB1 restimulated the approximately 15-day-expanded CD4+ cells for approximately a day. The table came from immunoSEQ multiplex PCR; TCRdb's copy has only in-frame clones and leaves some out. The sample has 400 to 600 clones, about three fifths seen once. The sequencing input was alloreactive CD137+ CD4+ T cells from cultured PBMCs. The sample's subset: CD137+ CD4+ cells sorted after 24 h restimulation with the allogeneic HLA-DP-expressing HeLa cells. These receptors came from a man aged 55 to 70 in good health and CMV-seronegative.

The genes are TRBV18 and TRBJ1-1; D not certain. The germline gives CDR1 KGHSH, CDR2 LQKENI. V gave up 4 bases and J gave up 1 base, with 16 bases separating them. The CDR3 length is 16 residues. CDR3 amino acids: CASSLTLTTSNTEAFF. The CDR3 nucleotides are TGTGCCAGCTCACTAACTTTGACGACCTCGAACACTGAAGCTTTCTTT.

Judged by abundance, this clone is large (0.1 to 1%). The V and J genes are TRBV2 and TRBJ1-5; 9 positions match TRBD1. The CDR3 is 14 amino acids. CDR1 is SNHLY, CDR2 FYNNEI, per germline. The V gene end was trimmed by 6 bases and the J gene end by 4 bases; junction bases not matched to a gene: 4. This CDR3 reads CASRGTGRNQPQHF. The CDR3 DNA is TGTGCCAGCAGGGGGACAGGGCGTAATCAGCCCCAGCATTTT. Complete variable domain (other parts from reference TRBV2 and TRBJ1-5): EPEVTQTPSHQVTQMGQEVILRCVPISNHLYFYWYRQILGQKVEFLVSFYNNEISEKSEIFDDQFSVERPDGSNFTLKIRSTKLEDSAMYFCASRGTGRNQPQHFGDGTRLSIL.

Within the sample, this clone is large (0.1 to 1%). The chain recombines TRBV7-2 with TRBJ2-7; the match to TRBD1 covers 9 bases. Germline CDR1 reads SGHTA; CDR2 reads FQGNSA. The CDR3 is 13 amino acids. The V segment lost 8 bases and the J segment 7 bases; nucleotides outside the gene matches: 9. In DNA, the CDR3 is TGTGCCAGCTTGGGACAGGGCTCGAAGGAGCAGTACTTC. Protein: CASLGQGSKEQYF.

The chain joins TRBV6-1 to TRBJ1-5; weak D call: TRBD1 (6 bases). CDR3 size: 16 residues. The germline CDR1 and CDR2 sequences are MNHNS and SASEGT. The V end lost 3 bases, the J end lost 4 bases, and 16 bases lay between the germline ends. CDR3 bases: TGTGCCAGCAGTGATAAAACGGGACACCCGAATCAGCCCCAGCATTTT. It yields the protein CASSDKTGHPNQPQHF.

The J gene is TRBJ1-4, the V gene TRBV19; a possible D gene is TRBD1 (5 bases). The CDR3 totals 14 residues. The germline CDR1 and CDR2 sequences are LNHDA and SQIVND (reference sequence). Between the trimmed V and J ends, which lost 10 bases and 8 bases, there was a span of 20 bases. The CDR3 bases are TGTGCCACTTCCGAGGGGCGAGTTCAGGAAAAACTGTTTTTT. Amino acid sequence: CATSEGRVQEKLFF.

Turning to this clone: The CDR3 end shows no conserved phenylalanine or tryptophan, and so a read error is likely. It is unclear where the CDR3 begins or ends on the DNA, so no DNA is shown, and the CDR3 is as TCRdb lists it. The rearrangement links TRBV29-1 to TRBJ1-6. The CDR3 comprises 15 residues, both ends counted. Germline V lookup: CDR1 SQVTM, CDR2 ANQGSEA. The CDR3 loop reads CSVRAGSLLLFTPPL.

CDR3 sequence: CASSFTQGGSPLHF. The CDR3 DNA follows: TGTGCCAGCAGCTTTACACAGGGTGGCTCACCCCTCCACTTT. The V and J genes are TRBV7-2 and TRBJ1-6; D perhaps matches TRBD1 (6 bases). Germline CDR1 SGHTA, CDR2 FQGNSA. The V and J ends lost 3 bases and 10 bases respectively, with 13 bases between them. CDR3 length equals 14 residues.

By share, this clone counts as large (0.1 to 1%). V usage is TRBV11-2 and J usage is TRBJ1-2; 7 bases match TRBD1. V lost 1 base to trimming and J lost 2 bases; unmatched junction nucleotides: 4. CDR1 is SGHAT and CDR2 is FQNNGV in the germline V gene. The CDR3 sequence is 15 residues long. Here the CDR3 reads CASSLGRGWNYGYTF. As DNA, the CDR3 is TGTGCCAGCAGCTTAGGCAGGGGGTGGAACTATGGCTACACCTTC. The full variable domain, with the rest looked up from reference TRBV11-2 and TRBJ1-2, is EAGVAQSPRYKIIEKRQSVAFWCNPISGHATLYWYQQILGQGPKLLIQFQNNGVVDDSQLPKDRFSAERLKGVDSTLKIQPAKLEDSAVYLCASSLGRGWNYGYTFGSGTRLTVV.

This clone was observed a single time. The J gene is TRBJ2-7, the V gene TRBV28, with TRBD2 matching 8 bases. V shed 7 bases and J 2 bases; nucleotides not matched to a gene: 10. In germline, CDR1 is MDHEN, CDR2 SYDVKM. CDR3 length: 15 residues. The CDR3 nucleotides read TGTGCCAGCACCACCCCTGCGGGGGGAACCTACGAGCAGTACTTC. Residues: CASTTPAGGTYEQYF.

The gene calls are TRBV10-3 and TRBJ1-6; maybe TRBD1 (6 bases). CDR1 and CDR2 from the germline V gene are ENHRY and SYGVKD. CDR3 length: 12 residues. Trimming cost V 11 bases and J 8 bases, with 13 bases left between them. The CDR3 loop is CAPDGGHSPLHF. The CDR3 nucleotides are TGTGCCCCGGATGGGGGGCATTCACCCCTCCACTTT.

This clone has just a few counts. The chain couples TRBV2 to TRBJ1-5; possibly TRBD1 for D (6 bases). The V gene's germline CDR1 is SNHLY and CDR2 FYNNEI. The CDR3 has 13 amino acids. The V end was cut by 6 bases, the J end by 3 bases, with 9 bases between. The CDR3 coding sequence is TGTGCCAGCAGCGGACAGCACAATCAGCCCCAGCATTTT. Encoded protein: CASSGQHNQPQHF.